Listed here is a single TCR beta chain. The data belong to a study of blood T cell repertoires in COVID-19. Here immunoSEQ multiplex PCR was the method, and the copy in TCRdb shows in-frame clones only, minus some. The table shows 45,000 to 55,000 clones, with about 87% occurring only once. The germline CDR1 and CDR2 sequences are LNHDA and SQIVND (reference sequence). V shed 5 bases and J shed 7 bases, with 15 bases lying between them. The length of the CDR3 is 14 residues. The V gene is TRBV19, the J gene TRBJ2-4, with D possibly matching TRBD1 (6 bases). What was sequenced was peripheral blood. This TCR came from a human donor in a cohort sampled during active COVID-19. This chain's CDR3 is CASSQAGDRNIQYF. The DNA for the CDR3 is TGTGCCAGTAGTCAAGCAGGGGACCGGAACATTCAGTACTTC.